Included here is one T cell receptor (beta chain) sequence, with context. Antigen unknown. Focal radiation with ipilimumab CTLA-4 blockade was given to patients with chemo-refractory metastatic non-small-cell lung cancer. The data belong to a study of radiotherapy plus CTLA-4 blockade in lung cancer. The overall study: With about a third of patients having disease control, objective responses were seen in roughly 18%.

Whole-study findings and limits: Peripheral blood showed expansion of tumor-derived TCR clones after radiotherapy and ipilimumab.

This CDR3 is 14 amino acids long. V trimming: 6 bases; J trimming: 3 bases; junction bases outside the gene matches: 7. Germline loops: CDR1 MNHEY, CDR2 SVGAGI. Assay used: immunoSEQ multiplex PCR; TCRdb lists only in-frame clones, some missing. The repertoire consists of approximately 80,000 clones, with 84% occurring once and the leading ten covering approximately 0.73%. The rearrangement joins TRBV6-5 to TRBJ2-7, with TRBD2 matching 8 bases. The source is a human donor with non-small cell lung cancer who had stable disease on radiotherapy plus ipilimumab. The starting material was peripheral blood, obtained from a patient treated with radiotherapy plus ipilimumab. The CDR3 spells CASSPAGAVYEQYF. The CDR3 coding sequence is TGTGCCAGCAGCCCAGCGGGGGCCGTCTACGAGCAGTACTTC.